These 28 T cell receptor beta chains originate from one sample sequenced in a study of post-analysis software for immune sequencing data. Overall study results and limits: TRBV5-6, TRBV5-1 and TRBV20-1 were among five TRBV segments more frequent in patients than controls.

Unique molecular identifiers were built into the TCR beta cDNA libraries. TCRdb analysed the PCR reads with MiXCR anew, one entry per CDR3 protein. The data contain under 900,000 distinct CDR3 sequences, around 53% of them singletons. The antigens these receptors bind are not known. The sequencing input was blood. These receptors were taken from a girl aged 10-17 years with multiple sclerosis.

The chain carries TRBV2 and TRBJ2-7; 15 bases map to TRBD2. Germline loops: CDR1 SNHLY, CDR2 FYNNEI. The ends lost 8 bases at V and 6 bases at J; junction bases unmatched: 5. The CDR3 sequence is 14 residues long. This chain's CDR3 is CASVGTSGGSEQYF. The DNA of the CDR3 is TGTGCCAGCGTCGGGACTAGCGGGGGGAGCGAGCAGTACTTC.

This sequence joins TRBV20-1 and TRBJ2-7, with a tentative D call TRBD2 (5 bases). The closer fit of TRBJ2-5 to the DNA end suggests the J call may be wrong. CDR1 and CDR2 from the germline V gene are DFQATT and SNEGSKA (reference sequence). The CDR3 extends over 16 amino acids. This chain's CDR3 is CSAEISRVAREETQYF. DNA for the CDR3: TGCAGTGCCGAGATTTCCCGGGTCGCTAGGGAGGAGACCCAGTACTTC.

The chain links TRBV6-5 to TRBJ2-5, with 9 positions matching TRBD1. The J call may be incorrect, as the DNA end agrees better with TRBJ2-7. The CDR3 loop spans 12 amino acids. In germline, CDR1 is MNHEY, CDR2 SVGAGI. Written as DNA, the CDR3 is TGTGCCAGCAGGAAGGACAGGGGCGAGCAGTACTTC. Translating it yields CASRKDRGEQYF.

This chain joins TRBV12-5 and TRBJ2-3; a weak D match, TRBD2 (6 bases). The germline CDR1 and CDR2 sequences are LGHNT and FRNRAP. This CDR3 has 19 amino acids. The V and J ends lost 0 bases and 2 bases respectively, with 21 bases between them. This CDR3 is CASGLVLDGTLYTTDTQYF. Written as DNA, the CDR3 is TGTGCTAGTGGTTTGGTACTAGACGGGACTCTTTACACCACAGATACGCAGTATTTT.

The chain carries TRBV12-3 or TRBV12-4 and TRBJ2-1; the match to TRBD2 covers 9 bases. J gave up 3 bases and V 5 bases, and 8 bases lay outside the gene matches. This CDR3 has 16 amino acids. As DNA, the CDR3 is TGTGCCAGCAGTCTAGGCGGGAGGGCCGACTACAATGAGCAGTTCTTC. It is translated as CASSLGGRADYNEQFF.

V is TRBV12-3 or TRBV12-4 and J is TRBJ2-3; 7 bases line up with TRBD2. The CDR3 consists of 14 residues. The ends lost 7 bases at V and 4 bases at J; junction bases unmatched: 8. CDR3 DNA: TGTGCCAGCATCCTAGGGGCGGGGGCAGATACGCAGTATTTT. This sequence encodes CASILGAGADTQYF.

The chain links TRBV5-1 to TRBJ2-3, with TRBD2 as a possible D gene (5 bases). This CDR3 has 17 amino acids. Trimming removed 0 bases from V and 2 bases from J, with 16 bases in between. From germline, CDR1 is SGHRS and CDR2 YFSETQ. Here the CDR3 reads CASSLGLTSFHTDTQYF. The CDR3, as DNA: TGCGCCAGCAGCTTGGGACTAACTAGTTTCCACACAGATACGCAGTATTTT.

This clonotype has only a few counts. The genes are TRBV5-6 and TRBJ2-5; the D gene is possibly TRBD1 (6 bases). The assigned J gene may be wrong: the sequence end matches TRBJ2-7 better. Germline V gene data show CDR1 as SGHDT and CDR2 as YYEEEE. CDR3 length: 14 amino acids. Written as DNA, the CDR3 is TGTGCCAGCAGCACCACCCCCGGACAGACCGAGCAGTACTTC. As protein: CASSTTPGQTEQYF.

In its sample, this clonotype was seen a few times. The chain recombines TRBV4-1 with TRBJ2-6; D is undetermined. The CDR3 length is 17 residues. Trimming pared 0 bases from V and 4 bases from J, leaving 13 bases between. Germline CDR1 reads MGHRA; CDR2 reads YSYEKL. Here the CDR3 reads CASSQDAVSRGANVLTF. In nucleotides, the CDR3 is TGCGCCAGCAGCCAAGACGCCGTGTCGAGGGGGGCCAACGTCCTGACTTTC.

The chain uses TRBV7-2 and TRBJ2-1; D is unresolved. Germline loops: CDR1 SGHTA, CDR2 FQGNSA. Trimming took 0 bases from V and 0 from J, leaving 12 bases between them. There are 17 residues in the CDR3. CDR3 in amino acids: CASSLANAASSYNEQFF. The CDR3 bases are TGTGCCAGCAGCTTAGCGAATGCAGCAAGCTCCTACAATGAGCAGTTCTTC.

This clonotype has a handful of counts. This sequence joins TRBV10-3 and TRBJ2-3, with 8 positions matching TRBD1. V was pared by 11 bases and J by 5 bases, with 6 bases of the junction left unmatched. The V gene's germline CDR1 is ENHRY and CDR2 SYGVKD. This CDR3 is built from 12 residues. This CDR3 reads CAVGQGGDTQYF. The CDR3 nucleotides are TGTGCCGTCGGACAGGGAGGAGATACGCAGTATTTT.

The chain carries TRBV20-1 and TRBJ2-5, with TRBD1 identical over 7 bases. The J call may be mistaken, given a closer DNA end match to TRBJ2-7. The CDR3 is made up of 14 amino acids. In germline, CDR1 is DFQATT, CDR2 SNEGSKA (reference sequence). The CDR3 nucleotides read TGCAGTGCCCTCCTCACGGGACAGTACCACGAGCAGTACTTC. Translating it yields CSALLTGQYHEQYF.

This clonotype was observed a handful of times. V and J are TRBV29-1 and TRBJ2-5; TRBD2 matches at 10 bases. The V gene's germline CDR1 is SQVTM and CDR2 ANQGSEA. The CDR3 extends over 15 amino acids. V gave up 8 bases and J gave up 2 bases; unmatched junction bases: 11. The CDR3 loop reads CSPEGSSGRQETQYF. In nucleotides, the CDR3 is TGCAGCCCAGAGGGGTCTAGCGGGAGACAAGAGACCCAGTACTTC.

The chain uses TRBV12-3 or TRBV12-4 and TRBJ2-3; 8 bases are shared with TRBD2. Trimming cost V 6 bases and J 2 bases; bases outside gene matches: 4. The CDR3 consists of 14 residues. The CDR3 protein is CASSIAGTTDTQYF. For the CDR3, the DNA is TGTGCCAGCAGCATAGCGGGGACCACAGATACGCAGTATTTT.

This chain uses TRBV9 with TRBJ1-4; a weak D match, TRBD1 (5 bases). The ends were cut back, 4 bases at V and 5 bases at J, with 12 bases in the middle. CDR3 length: 14 amino acids. Germline V gives CDR1 SGDLS, CDR2 YYNGEE. The CDR3 DNA reads TGTGCCAGCAGCCAGGGACCAGAGAATGAAAAACTGTTTTTT. Its protein is CASSQGPENEKLFF.

The gene calls are TRBV7-9 and TRBJ2-1; a possible D gene is TRBD1 (6 bases). The V gene lost 6 bases and the J gene lost 4 bases, with 16 bases spanning the gap. The CDR3 covers 15 residues. Germline V lookup: CDR1 SEHNR, CDR2 FQNEAQ (reference sequence). CDR3 in DNA: TGTGCCAGCAGAAAGGCAGGGGAAAATTACAATGAGCAGTTCTTC. Its protein is CASRKAGENYNEQFF.

The CDR3 region is CASSLQGAFEQYF. For the CDR3, the DNA is TGTGCCAGCAGCTTACAGGGGGCTTTCGAGCAGTACTTC. The J gene is TRBJ2-5, the V gene TRBV7-2; 8 nucleotides agree with TRBD1. The J call is doubtful: the DNA matches TRBJ2-7 better. This CDR3 is built from 13 residues. Germline CDR1 is SGHTA and CDR2 is FQGNSA.

This clonotype was picked up many times. The chain has TRBV7-2 and TRBJ1-2; TRBD1 matches 12 bases. The V segment lost 4 bases and the J segment 7 bases; nucleotides outside the gene matches: 7. In germline, CDR1 is SGHTA, CDR2 FQGNSA. CDR3 length equals 15 residues. The CDR3 loop reads CASSSKGQGAGGYTF. DNA of the CDR3: TGTGCCAGCAGCTCAAAGGGACAGGGGGCAGGTGGCTACACCTTC.

This clonotype was seen a few times. The chain combines TRBV3-1 with TRBJ2-3; tentative D call: TRBD2 (6 bases). The CDR3 has 16 residues. Trimming stripped 3 bases from V and 7 bases from J, with 20 bases between. Germline V gene data show CDR1 as LGHDT and CDR2 as YNNKEL (reference sequence). CDR3 sequence: CASSQTGTLALNTQYF. The CDR3 bases are TGTGCCAGCAGCCAGACCGGGACTCTCGCTTTGAATACGCAGTATTTT.

V is TRBV6-5 and J is TRBJ2-7, with no clear D. V dropped 5 bases and J dropped 5 bases, with 13 bases sitting between them. The CDR3 has 13 residues. Germline CDR1 MNHEY, CDR2 SVGAGI. In DNA, the CDR3 is TGTGCCAGCAGTCTCTCGACACTAAACGAGCAGTACTTC. This encodes CASSLSTLNEQYF.

This sequence joins TRBV2 and TRBJ2-1; D not certain. This CDR3 is built from 14 residues. V gave up 0 bases and J gave up 9 bases, with 12 bases separating them. The germline gives CDR1 SNHLY, CDR2 FYNNEI. DNA of the CDR3: TGTGCCAGCAGTGAAGCGCTTCGCCCTTTTGAGCAGTTCTTC. Translating it yields CASSEALRPFEQFF.

This sequence joins TRBV9 and TRBJ2-1; the match to TRBD2 covers 8 bases. CDR1 is SGDLS and CDR2 is YYNGEE in the germline V gene. The CDR3 consists of 16 residues. The V and J ends lost 4 bases and 4 bases, in that order; junction bases with no gene match: 10. The CDR3 nucleotides read TGTGCCAGCAGCCCATTAGCGGGGATCACTTACAATGAGCAGTTCTTC. This sequence encodes CASSPLAGITYNEQFF.

The J gene is TRBJ2-7, the V gene TRBV19; D remains unclear. Germline CDR1 LNHDA, CDR2 SQIVND (reference sequence). The CDR3 sequence is 12 residues long. Trimming stripped 10 bases from V and 2 bases from J, with 12 bases between. CDR3 region: CATTDRTYEQYF. Written as DNA, the CDR3 is TGTGCCACTACGGACCGTACCTACGAGCAGTACTTC.

The CDR3 DNA is TGTGCCAGTAGTATAGTAGCAGGGGATGAGCAGTTCTTC. Translated: CASSIVAGDEQFF. The gene calls are TRBV19 and TRBJ2-1; TRBD1 might be the D (6 bases). Trimming pared 1 base from V and 8 bases from J, leaving 9 bases between. The CDR3 consists of 13 residues. The germline V gene encodes CDR1 LNHDA and CDR2 SQIVND (reference sequence).

The chain is built from TRBV20-1 and TRBJ2-1, with 7 bases lining up with TRBD2. The J segment lost 9 bases and the V segment lost 6 bases, leaving 17 bases of the junction unmatched. Germline-derived CDR1 and CDR2 are DFQATT and SNEGSKA (reference sequence). The CDR3 runs to 15 residues. The CDR3 sequence is CSAQGLAAGVIEQFF. CDR3 coding DNA: TGCAGTGCCCAAGGATTGGCGGCGGGAGTGATTGAGCAGTTCTTC.

The chain uses TRBV18 and TRBJ2-1; D is perhaps TRBD1 or TRBD2 (5 bases each). This CDR3 is 13 amino acids long. Germline V CDR1 and CDR2: KGHSH, LQKENI. The V end lost 3 bases, the J end lost 12 bases, and 15 bases lay between the germline ends. The CDR3 DNA sequence: TGTGCCAGCTCACCTACCAGGGAGTTAGGGCAGTTCTTC. Its translation: CASSPTRELGQFF.

The rearrangement joins TRBV21-1 to TRBJ2-5; the table's D call of TRBD1 was not tested on the DNA. The last part of the DNA fits TRBJ2-7 better; the J call may be wrong. TRBV21-1 is listed as a pseudogene. The CDR3 runs to 17 residues. The CDR3 DNA reads TGTGCCAGCAGCGCCCTAACCGGGACGACTATTCACTACGAGCAGTACTTC. Encoded protein: CASSALTGTTIHYEQYF.

This chain links TRBV19 with TRBJ2-7; D may be TRBD2 (6 bases). V lost 5 bases and J lost 5, with 19 bases in between. The CDR3 runs to 15 residues. Germline assignment: CDR1 LNHDA and CDR2 SQIVND (reference sequence). The CDR3 sequence is CASSPLPGGYDEQYF. In DNA form, the CDR3 reads TGTGCCAGTAGTCCTCTTCCTGGAGGGTACGACGAGCAGTACTTC.